The 31 T cell receptor beta chains presented below share a single source sample, sequenced in a study of radiation and T cells in renal cell carcinoma. Time point described: baseline pretreatment blood. Treatment denoted: 15 Gy SBRT to primary tumor, nephrectomy 4 weeks later. Assay used: immunoSEQ multiplex PCR; TCRdb lists only in-frame clones, some missing. The sample holds 130,000 to 150,000 clones; about 85% are singletons and the top ten take approximately 4%. The material sequenced was blood, taken from a patient whose treatment included radiotherapy and nephrectomy. The source of these receptors is a woman aged 70 to 79 with renal cell carcinoma.

The genes are TRBV7-2 and TRBJ2-3; D is possibly TRBD2 (5 bases). V lost 1 base to trimming and J lost 6 bases, with 11 bases between them. The CDR3 is 14 residues long. Germline V CDR1 and CDR2: SGHTA, FQGNSA. CDR3 DNA sequence: TGTGCCAGCAGCTTAGGAGCGGTCTCGGATACGCAGTATTTT. Its protein is CASSLGAVSDTQYF.

V is TRBV9 and J is TRBJ2-1, with D unclear. The germline V and J ends were trimmed by 5 bases and 1 base, with 10 bases remaining between them. The CDR3 has 14 residues. CDR1 SGDLS and CDR2 YYNGEE come from the germline V gene. The CDR3 DNA sequence: TGTGCCAGCAGTGCATTAAGTTCCTACAATGAGCAGTTCTTC. Its protein product is CASSALSSYNEQFF.

The CDR3 DNA is TGTGCCAGCAGCCCTAGACTAGCGGGGGGCTCAAGCTCCTACGAGCAGTACTTC. It codes for CASSPRLAGGSSSYEQYF. The chain has TRBV7-2 and TRBJ2-7; the match to TRBD2 covers 13 bases. V was clipped by 5 bases and J by 0 bases; unmatched bases: 10. The germline V gene encodes CDR1 SGHTA and CDR2 FQGNSA. The CDR3 has 18 amino acids.

This chain connects TRBV30 to TRBJ1-6; D might be TRBD1 (5 bases). The CDR3 runs 13 residues. CDR1 and CDR2 from the germline V gene are GTSNPN and SVGIG (reference sequence). Trimming took off 8 bases at V and 8 bases at J, with 16 bases between the two ends. The CDR3 nucleotides are TGTGCCCACTCCGGGACTCGAGATTCACCCCTCCACTTT. This encodes CAHSGTRDSPLHF.

This clone was seen once. The chain carries TRBV6-5 and TRBJ1-5, with TRBD1 as a possible D gene (6 bases). V was trimmed by 0 bases and J by 4 bases, leaving 10 bases between them. CDR1 and CDR2 from the germline V gene are MNHEY and SVGAGI. The CDR3 is 15 amino acids. Written as DNA, the CDR3 is TGTGCCAGCAGTTACTCGCCGACAGGTAATCAGCCCCAGCATTTT. It encodes CASSYSPTGNQPQHF.

J is TRBJ2-2 and V is TRBV18; D tentatively reads TRBD1 or TRBD2 (5 bases each). The CDR3 runs to 12 residues. The V gene lost 0 bases and the J gene lost 16 bases, with 12 bases spanning the gap. The germline V gene has CDR1 KGHSH and CDR2 LQKENI. CDR3 in amino acids: CASSPPGTPGFF. Written as DNA, the CDR3 is TGTGCCAGCTCACCACCGGGGACCCCTGGGTTTTTT.

The chain combines TRBV7-2 with TRBJ2-5; D unclear. Trimming removed 1 base at V and 2 bases at J, with 8 bases between. CDR1 SGHTA and CDR2 FQGNSA come from the germline V gene. The CDR3 runs to 14 residues. CDR3 sequence reads: CASSLDPAQETQYF. CDR3 DNA sequence: TGTGCCAGCAGCTTAGATCCAGCGCAAGAGACCCAGTACTTC.

The chain carries TRBV5-4 and TRBJ2-5, with 7 bases identical to TRBD2. Trimming removed 1 base from V and 5 bases from J; junction bases left unmatched: 8. Per germline, CDR1 SGHNT and CDR2 YYREEE (reference sequence). This CDR3 spans 15 amino acids. DNA of the CDR3: TGTGCCAGCAGCTTGTGGCTAGCGGAGGGGGAGACCCAGTACTTC. As protein: CASSLWLAEGETQYF.

The rearrangement joins TRBV5-1 to TRBJ2-2; a possible D gene is TRBD2 (5 bases). The CDR3 has 13 residues. V was pared by 3 bases and J by 6 bases, with 9 bases between. CDR1 and CDR2 from the germline V gene are SGHRS and YFSETQ. The CDR3 DNA is TGCGCCAGCAGCTCCCCGCGGGCCGGGGAGCTGTTTTTT. Its protein is CASSSPRAGELFF.

The genes are TRBV7-2 and TRBJ1-2, with D tentatively TRBD1 (6 bases). CDR3 size: 15 residues. Trimming shortened V by 1 base and J by 5 bases, and 14 bases separated the two germline ends. Germline loops: CDR1 SGHTA, CDR2 FQGNSA. This CDR3 reads CASSLEWRGKYGYTF. The DNA of the CDR3 is TGTGCCAGCAGCTTAGAGTGGAGGGGGAAATATGGCTACACCTTC.

The V gene is TRBV19, the J gene TRBJ2-2, with 9 nucleotides matching TRBD1. This CDR3 spans 14 amino acids. Trimming took 9 bases from V and 0 from J; bases not matched to a gene: 2. The germline gives CDR1 LNHDA, CDR2 SQIVND (reference sequence). As DNA, the CDR3 is TGTGCCAGCGGACAGGGGCCGAACACCGGGGAGCTGTTTTTT. Its protein is CASGQGPNTGELFF.

This chain joins TRBV6-5 and TRBJ2-7, with 9 bases fitting TRBD1. Trimming took 6 bases from V and 1 from J; bases not matched to a gene: 4. Germline CDR1 is MNHEY and CDR2 is SVGAGI. This CDR3 has 14 amino acids. The CDR3 DNA reads TGTGCCAGCAGACCGGGACAGGGATCCTACGAGCAGTACTTC. Amino acid sequence: CASRPGQGSYEQYF.

This chain connects TRBV5-6 to TRBJ1-6; D ambiguous. V dropped 0 bases and J dropped 8 bases, with 18 bases sitting between them. There are 17 residues in the CDR3. Germline V gives CDR1 SGHDT, CDR2 YYEEEE. The CDR3, as DNA: TGTGCCAGCAGCTTGGATAGTGGGCCAACGAGCTATTCACCCCTCCACTTT. Translation gives CASSLDSGPTSYSPLHF.

V gene TRBV5-1 combines with J gene TRBJ2-1; 9 nucleotides align to TRBD2. Germline CDR1 reads SGHRS; CDR2 reads YFSETQ. The V segment lost 0 bases and the J segment 4 bases; nucleotides outside the gene matches: 2. This CDR3 comprises 15 residues. This CDR3 reads CASSLASGNYNEQFF. In nucleotides, the CDR3 is TGCGCCAGCAGCTTGGCTAGCGGGAATTACAATGAGCAGTTCTTC.

CDR3 region: CASSLGGTDTQYF. DNA of the CDR3: TGTGCCAGCAGCTTAGGCGGAACAGATACGCAGTATTTT. The V gene is TRBV7-2, the J gene TRBJ2-3; D uncertain. Germline assignment: CDR1 SGHTA and CDR2 FQGNSA. V was trimmed by 1 base and J by 3 bases, leaving 5 bases between them. There are 13 residues in the CDR3.

This chain joins TRBV27 and TRBJ2-5; D could derive from TRBD1 or TRBD2 (5 bases each). CDR3 size: 16 residues. Germline loops: CDR1 MNHEY, CDR2 SMNVEV (reference sequence). The germline V and J ends were trimmed by 4 bases and 0 bases, with 15 bases remaining between them. CDR3 nucleotides: TGTGCCAGCAGTTCTTTATTAGAGGGGTACCAAGAGACCCAGTACTTC. Residues: CASSSLLEGYQETQYF.

This CDR3 is CASSLNRLAIQETQYF. In DNA form, the CDR3 reads TGTGCCAGCAGCCTAAACCGGCTAGCGATCCAAGAGACCCAGTACTTC. The gene calls are TRBV7-6 and TRBJ2-5, with TRBD2 as a possible D gene (6 bases). The CDR3 runs 16 residues. Germline V gene lookup returns CDR1 SGHVS and CDR2 FNYEAQ. The V and J ends lost 5 bases and 1 base respectively, with 17 bases between them.

This chain uses TRBV30 with TRBJ1-5, with 9 bases matching TRBD1. This CDR3 is built from 21 residues. From germline, CDR1 is GTSNPN and CDR2 SVGIG (reference sequence). J lost 2 bases, V lost 0 bases, and 20 bases had no gene match. The CDR3 bases are TGTGCCTGGAGTGTAAGGGTTGGAGTGACAGGGGGAAGGTCACGCAATCAGCCCCAGCATTTT. It translates to CAWSVRVGVTGGRSRNQPQHF.

The chain employs TRBV5-8 and TRBJ1-5; D is unclear. Germline values: CDR1 SGHTS, CDR2 YDEGEE. Deletions cut 4 bases from V and 0 bases from J, with 11 bases between. The CDR3 contains 15 residues. The CDR3, as DNA: TGTGCCAGCAGCGGCGGGGTTCTTAGCAATCAGCCCCAGCATTTT. Protein product: CASSGGVLSNQPQHF.

J is TRBJ1-3 and V is TRBV6-4; the D gene is possibly TRBD1 (5 bases). The V end was cut by 2 bases, the J end by 8 bases, with 13 bases between. The CDR3 is 14 amino acids. Germline assignment: CDR1 MRHNA and CDR2 SNTAGT. Here the CDR3 reads CASSDGGIVHTIYF. The DNA of the CDR3 is TGTGCCAGCAGTGACGGGGGAATAGTTCACACCATATATTTT.

V is TRBV4-3 and J is TRBJ2-2; possibly TRBD2 for D (6 bases). This CDR3 has 16 amino acids. With 1 base removed from V and 0 bases from J, the gap between germline ends came to 9 bases. Germline CDR1 LGHNA, CDR2 YSLEER. CDR3 sequence reads: CASSQVGGPNTGELFF. In nucleotides, the CDR3 is TGCGCCAGCAGCCAAGTCGGGGGACCGAACACCGGGGAGCTGTTTTTT.

Notes on this clone: Other nucleotide sequences from this sample produce the same CDR3. CDR3 region: CASSLGQGAVGYTF. The DNA of the CDR3 is TGCGCCAGCAGCTTGGGACAGGGGGCGGTGGGCTACACCTTC. This sequence joins TRBV5-1 and TRBJ1-2, with TRBD1 matching 10 bases. This CDR3 spans 14 amino acids. V lost 0 bases to trimming and J lost 8 bases; unmatched junction nucleotides: 4. CDR1 and CDR2 from the germline V gene are SGHRS and YFSETQ.

The chain combines TRBV11-2 with TRBJ2-1; D perhaps matches TRBD1 (6 bases). This CDR3 has 15 amino acids. Germline CDR1 and CDR2: SGHAT and FQNNGV. Trimming stripped 0 bases from V and 0 bases from J, with 6 bases between. The CDR3 sequence: CASSLEDSSYNEQFF. CDR3 sequence (DNA): TGTGCCAGCAGCTTAGAGGACAGCTCCTACAATGAGCAGTTCTTC.

V usage is TRBV2 and J usage is TRBJ1-2, with D possibly TRBD1 on 5 matching bases. The V gene lost 4 bases and the J gene lost 7 bases, with 19 bases spanning the gap. CDR1 and CDR2 from the germline V gene are SNHLY and FYNNEI. The CDR3 has 15 residues. The DNA for the CDR3 is TGTGCCAGCAGTGGGGGCCCGGCAGGGATCGGTGGCTACACCTTC. It codes for CASSGGPAGIGGYTF.

The chain has TRBV10-3 and TRBJ2-2; TRBD2 matches 12 bases. V shed 4 bases and J 0 bases; nucleotides not matched to a gene: 12. CDR1 and CDR2 (germline): ENHRY, SYGVKD. There are 20 residues in the CDR3. DNA for the CDR3: TGTGCCATCAGTGCGCCGCAATTACTAGCGGGGGGATCGAACACCGGGGAGCTGTTTTTT. Encoded protein: CAISAPQLLAGGSNTGELFF.

V usage is TRBV4-2 and J usage is TRBJ1-2; a possible D gene is TRBD1 (5 bases). Germline CDR1 and CDR2: LGHNA and YNFKEQ. Trimming shortened V by 0 bases and J by 5 bases, and 13 bases separated the two germline ends. The CDR3 spans 15 residues. The chain's CDR3 is CASSQDATAYYGYTF. The DNA of the CDR3 is TGTGCCAGCAGCCAAGATGCGACAGCCTATTATGGCTACACCTTC.

The chain recombines TRBV4-3 with TRBJ1-3; TRBD1 aligns across 7 bases. The trim removed 3 bases at V and 0 bases at J, leaving 8 bases unmatched. The germline V gene encodes CDR1 LGHNA and CDR2 YSLEER. CDR3 length: 17 amino acids. The CDR3 region has the DNA TGCGCCAGCAGCCAGGTGCCGGGACAGCCCTCTGGAAACACCATATATTTT. It translates to CASSQVPGQPSGNTIYF.

This clone turned up a few times. The CDR3 is CASSENAGSNTEAFF. The DNA of the CDR3 is TGTGCCAGCAGTGAGAACGCAGGGTCGAACACTGAAGCTTTCTTT. This sequence joins TRBV6-4 and TRBJ1-1; possibly TRBD1 for D (5 bases). Trimming stripped 3 bases from V and 1 base from J, with 12 bases between. The CDR3 contains 15 residues. Germline loops: CDR1 MRHNA, CDR2 SNTAGT.

This clone was counted only a few times. V and J are TRBV4-3 and TRBJ1-4; 10 positions match TRBD1. From germline, CDR1 is LGHNA and CDR2 YSLEER. The CDR3 covers 15 residues. V lost 0 bases, J lost 8 bases, and 3 bases stayed unmatched. CDR3 nucleotides: TGCGCCAGCAGCCAAGAAGGGACAGGGGAAGAAAAACTGTTTTTT. Residues: CASSQEGTGEEKLFF.

This clone was seen once. This chain uses TRBV5-1 with TRBJ1-1, with TRBD1 as a possible D gene (5 bases). Germline values: CDR1 SGHRS, CDR2 YFSETQ. CDR3 length: 14 amino acids. Trimming shortened V by 0 bases and J by 6 bases, and 12 bases separated the two germline ends. CDR3 protein: CASSLGTGGAEAFF. The CDR3 DNA follows: TGCGCCAGCAGCTTGGGTACGGGAGGGGCTGAAGCTTTCTTT.

CDR3: CAISESPGDQPQHF. CDR3 nucleotides: TGTGCCATCAGTGAGTCACCCGGGGATCAGCCCCAGCATTTT. This chain connects TRBV10-3 to TRBJ1-5; D is uncertain. The CDR3 covers 14 residues. Germline-derived CDR1 and CDR2 are ENHRY and SYGVKD. Trimming removed 0 bases from V and 5 bases from J, with 8 bases in between.